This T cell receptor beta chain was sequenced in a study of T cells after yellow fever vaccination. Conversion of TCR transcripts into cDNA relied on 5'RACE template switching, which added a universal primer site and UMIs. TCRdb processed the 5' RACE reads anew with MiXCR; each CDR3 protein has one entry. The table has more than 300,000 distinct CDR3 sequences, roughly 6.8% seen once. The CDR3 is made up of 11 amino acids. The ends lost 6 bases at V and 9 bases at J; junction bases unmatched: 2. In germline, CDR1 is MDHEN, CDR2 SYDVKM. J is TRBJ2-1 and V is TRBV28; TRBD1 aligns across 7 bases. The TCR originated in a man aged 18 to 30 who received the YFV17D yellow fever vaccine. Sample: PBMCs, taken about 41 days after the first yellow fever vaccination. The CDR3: CASSPGGEQFF. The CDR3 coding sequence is TGTGCCAGCAGCCCAGGGGGTGAGCAGTTCTTC. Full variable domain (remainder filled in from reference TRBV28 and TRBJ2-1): DVKVTQSSRYLVKRTGEKVFLECVQDMDHENMFWYRQDPGLGLRLIYFSYDVKMKEKGDIPEGYSVSREKKERFSLILESASTNQTSMYLCASSPGGEQFFGPGTRLTVL.